This T cell receptor (beta chain) is drawn from a study of OX40 agonist ivuxolimab in advanced cancers. Overall study context: The patients received agonistic anti-OX40 (CD134) antibody ivuxolimab. Ivuxolimab, which patients received intravenously every 2 weeks, was dosed at 0.01 to 10 mg/kg.

Any history of autoimmune disease or systemic immunosuppression disqualified patients. Cycle 7 day 1, cycle 4 day 1, and baseline were the timepoints at which blood was sampled. Repertoires were generated with immunoSEQ multiplex PCR, while TCRdb's copy carries only in-frame clones and drops some. This table holds just over 90,000 clones, approximately 94% found once. The V and J ends lost 2 bases and 0 bases respectively, with 6 bases between them. CDR3 length equals 13 residues. CDR1 and CDR2 (germline): SGHDT, YYEEEE. The chain combines TRBV5-6 with TRBJ2-7; TRBD1 might be the D (5 bases). The specimen was CD4+ or CD8+ T cells sorted from blood, collected in a trial of the OX40 agonist ivuxolimab. The TCR was taken from an adult with an advanced solid tumor such as melanoma, head and neck, liver or kidney cancer. Here the CDR3 DNA reads TGTGCCAGCAGCTTAACAGGCTCCTACGAGCAGTACTTC. Translating it yields CASSLTGSYEQYF.